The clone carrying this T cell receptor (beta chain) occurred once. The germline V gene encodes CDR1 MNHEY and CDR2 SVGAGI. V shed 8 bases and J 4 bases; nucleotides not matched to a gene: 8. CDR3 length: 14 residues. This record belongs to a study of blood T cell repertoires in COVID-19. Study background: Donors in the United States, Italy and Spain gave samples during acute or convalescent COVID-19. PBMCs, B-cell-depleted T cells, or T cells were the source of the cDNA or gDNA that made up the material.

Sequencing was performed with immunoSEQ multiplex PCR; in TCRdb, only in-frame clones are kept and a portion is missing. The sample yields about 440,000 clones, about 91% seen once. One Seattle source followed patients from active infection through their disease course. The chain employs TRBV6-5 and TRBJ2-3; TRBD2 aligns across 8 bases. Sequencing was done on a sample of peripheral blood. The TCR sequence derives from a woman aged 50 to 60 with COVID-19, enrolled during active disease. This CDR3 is CASWVAGRPDTQYF. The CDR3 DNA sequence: TGTGCCAGCTGGGTAGCGGGGAGGCCAGATACGCAGTATTTT.